The TCR beta chain under discussion was sequenced for a study of blood T cell repertoires in COVID-19. Generated by immunoSEQ multiplex PCR, the TCRdb table keeps only in-frame clones and is missing some. Of a few hundred thousand clones detected, roughly 88% appear once; the ten largest clones hold 2.5% to 3.5%. Germline V gene data show CDR1 as SGHTS and CDR2 as YDEGEE. The V segment lost 1 base and the J segment 2 bases; nucleotides outside the gene matches: 3. This CDR3 spans 16 amino acids. J is TRBJ1-3 and V is TRBV5-8; TRBD1 agrees at 10 bases. The TCR sequence derives from a woman aged 40 to 55 who had been exposed to COVID-19. Sequencing input: PBMCs or T cells enriched from blood (not recorded which). The CDR3 here is CASSLRGQGTGNTIYF. CDR3 in DNA: TGTGCCAGCAGCTTGCGGGGACAGGGGACTGGAAACACCATATATTTT.